This T cell receptor beta chain derives from a study of multiple sclerosis patients with progressive multifocal leukoencephalopathy. Study observations and caveats: Less diverse TRB repertoires were suggested in most PML patients.

The assay was run at survey level. Libraries were prepared by immunoSEQ multiplex PCR; TCRdb keeps only in-frame clonotypes and omits some of them. In the table there are about 33,000 clones, roughly nine tenths of which are singletons. This CDR3 contains 16 residues. The V end was cut by 0 bases, the J end by 0 bases, with 6 bases between. Germline CDR1 reads SGHVS; CDR2 reads FQNEAQ. Time point in this sample: time of PML onset. As for this clone: Its matching antigen is unknown.

The clonotype originates from a human donor with progressive multifocal leukoencephalopathy. The source material was PBMCs, sampled from a patient treated with natalizumab. The chain recombines TRBV7-8 with TRBJ2-6; D unclear. The CDR3 loop is CASSLASASGANVLTF. The CDR3 bases are TGTGCCAGCAGCTTAGCCTCAGCCTCTGGGGCCAACGTCCTGACTTTC.